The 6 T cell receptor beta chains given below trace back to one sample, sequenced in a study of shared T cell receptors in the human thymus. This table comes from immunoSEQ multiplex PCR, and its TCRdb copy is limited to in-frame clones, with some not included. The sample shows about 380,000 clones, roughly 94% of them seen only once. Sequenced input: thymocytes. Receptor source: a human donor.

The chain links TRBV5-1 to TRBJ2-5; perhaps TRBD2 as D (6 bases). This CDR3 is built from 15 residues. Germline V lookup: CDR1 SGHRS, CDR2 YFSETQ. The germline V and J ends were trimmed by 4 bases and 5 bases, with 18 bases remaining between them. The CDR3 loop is CASSKVRRGWETQYF. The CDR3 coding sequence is TGCGCCAGCAGCAAGGTCCGGAGGGGTTGGGAGACCCAGTACTTC.

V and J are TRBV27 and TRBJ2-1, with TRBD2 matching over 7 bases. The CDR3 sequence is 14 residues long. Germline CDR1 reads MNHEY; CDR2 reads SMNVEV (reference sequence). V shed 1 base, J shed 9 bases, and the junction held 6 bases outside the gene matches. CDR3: CASSLLGGRGEQFF. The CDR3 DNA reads TGTGCCAGCAGTTTATTGGGCGGGAGAGGTGAGCAGTTCTTC.

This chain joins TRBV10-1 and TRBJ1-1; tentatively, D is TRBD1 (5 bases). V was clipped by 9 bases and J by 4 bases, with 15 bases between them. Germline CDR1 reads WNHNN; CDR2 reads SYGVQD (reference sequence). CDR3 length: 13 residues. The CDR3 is CASQPRGCTEAFF. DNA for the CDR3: TGCGCCAGTCAACCCCGGGGGTGCACTGAAGCTTTCTTT.

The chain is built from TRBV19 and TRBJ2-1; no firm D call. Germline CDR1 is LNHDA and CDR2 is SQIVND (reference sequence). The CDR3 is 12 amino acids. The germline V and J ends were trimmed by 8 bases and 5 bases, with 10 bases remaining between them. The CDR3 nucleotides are TGTGCCAGTCTGGGGTCCAACAATGAGCAGTTCTTC. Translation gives CASLGSNNEQFF.

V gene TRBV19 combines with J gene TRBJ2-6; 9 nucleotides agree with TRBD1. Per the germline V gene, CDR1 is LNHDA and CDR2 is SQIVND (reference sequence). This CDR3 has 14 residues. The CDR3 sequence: CGRQGDSGANVLTF. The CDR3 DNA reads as TGTGGACGACAGGGGGACTCTGGGGCCAACGTCCTGACTTTC.

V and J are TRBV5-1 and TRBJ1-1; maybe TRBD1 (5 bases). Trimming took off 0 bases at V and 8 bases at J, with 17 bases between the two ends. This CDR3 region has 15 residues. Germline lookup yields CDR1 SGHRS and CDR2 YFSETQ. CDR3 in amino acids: CASSLATGRTFEAFF. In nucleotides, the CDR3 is TGCGCCAGCAGCTTGGCCACAGGACGAACATTCGAAGCTTTCTTT.